The 22 T cell receptor beta chains below all came from one sample that was sequenced in a study of identical twins. One entry per CDR3 protein, called by TCRdb with MiXCR from the 5' RACE reads. The top ten clones hold 5.9% of a sample with 15,000 to 20,000 distinct CDR3 sequences, roughly 69% of them seen once. Specimen: memory (CD45RO+) T cells sorted from blood. Receptors originate from a woman younger than 35 in good health. This table probably holds off-target reads from a library built for another chain.

This clonotype is deemed medium-sized. The chain joins TRBV20-1 to TRBJ2-1; D gene uncertain. The V gene lost 2 bases and the J gene lost 7 bases, with 9 bases spanning the gap. Germline CDR1 and CDR2: DFQATT and SNEGSKA (reference sequence). This CDR3 region has 12 residues. The CDR3 sequence: CSARRQENEQFF. The CDR3 region has the DNA TGCAGTGCTAGAAGGCAGGAGAATGAGCAGTTCTTC.

This sequence joins TRBV6-5 and TRBJ1-1, with D unclear. The CDR3 runs to 11 residues. Germline V gene data show CDR1 as MNHEY and CDR2 as SVGAGI. V shed 8 bases and J shed 1 base, with 5 bases lying between them. CDR3: CASVGNTEAFF. The CDR3 bases are TGTGCCAGCGTGGGGAACACTGAAGCTTTCTTT.

The V and J genes are TRBV18 and TRBJ2-1; D is unresolved. The V gene lost 7 bases and the J gene lost 2 bases, with 9 bases spanning the gap. This CDR3 contains 13 residues. Germline V lookup: CDR1 KGHSH, CDR2 LQKENI. The CDR3 protein is CASWSPTYNEQFF. CDR3 nucleotides: TGTGCCAGCTGGAGTCCTACCTACAATGAGCAGTTCTTC.

This clonotype was counted a few times. The CDR3 region is CSVTGLAGIQTQYF. For the CDR3, the DNA is TGCAGCGTAACCGGACTAGCGGGAATACAGACCCAGTACTTC. The gene calls are TRBV29-1 and TRBJ2-5; the match to TRBD2 covers 12 bases. J lost 6 bases, V lost 6 bases, and 8 bases had no gene match. The germline V gene has CDR1 SQVTM and CDR2 ANQGSEA. This CDR3 is built from 14 residues.

Only a few counts were recorded for this clonotype. The V call is TRBV11-3, the J call TRBJ2-2; D not resolved. This CDR3 comprises 13 residues. CDR1 is SGHNT and CDR2 is YENEEA in the germline V gene. Trimming shortened V by 2 bases and J by 6 bases, and 7 bases separated the two germline ends. This chain's CDR3 is CASSLRSPGELFF. DNA of the CDR3: TGTGCCAGCAGCTTACGTTCCCCCGGGGAGCTGTTTTTT.

J is TRBJ2-7 and V is TRBV5-6; D perhaps matches TRBD2 (6 bases). V gave up 4 bases and J gave up 8 bases, with 13 bases separating them. CDR3 length: 12 residues. The germline V gene encodes CDR1 SGHDT and CDR2 YYEEEE. The CDR3: CASSPGGLKQYF. The DNA of the CDR3 is TGTGCCAGCAGCCCCGGAGGGCTCAAGCAGTACTTC. Using reference TRBV5-6 and TRBJ2-7 for the parts outside the CDR3, the full variable domain is DAGVTQSPTHLIKTRGQQVTLRCSPKSGHDTVSWYQQALGQGPQFIFQYYEEEERQRGNFPDRFSGHQFPNYSSELNVNALLLGDSALYLCASSPGGLKQYFGPGTRLTVT.

CDR3 coding DNA: TGTGCCAGCAGCCCGGGACTAGCGGGAGGGGTATACGGAGATACGCAGTATTTT. Its translation: CASSPGLAGGVYGDTQYF. The chain carries TRBV13 and TRBJ2-3, with TRBD2 matching over 16 bases. The length of the CDR3 is 18 residues. With 5 bases clipped from V and 5 bases from J, the junction kept 10 bases outside the gene matches. The germline V gene encodes CDR1 PRHDT and CDR2 FYEKMQ (reference sequence).

The chain is built from TRBV29-1 and TRBJ2-5, with 8 positions matching TRBD2. The CDR3 extends over 12 amino acids. J was trimmed by 5 bases and V by 3 bases; bases with no gene match: 2. Germline values: CDR1 SQVTM, CDR2 ANQGSEA. In nucleotides, the CDR3 is TGCAGCGTTGATCCGGGAGGGGAGACCCAGTACTTC. Its protein product is CSVDPGGETQYF.

V and J are TRBV30 and TRBJ2-3; no clear D. The V gene lost 1 base and the J gene lost 7 bases, with 18 bases spanning the gap. Germline values: CDR1 GTSNPN, CDR2 SVGIG (reference sequence). This CDR3 comprises 15 residues. In nucleotides, the CDR3 is TGTGCCTGGAGTGCCCAAAAAGGGTTACCCTATACGCAGTATTTT. This codes for CAWSAQKGLPYTQYF.

This clonotype was counted a few times. The chain carries TRBV12-3 or TRBV12-4 and TRBJ2-3; D is ambiguous. The V end lost 5 bases, the J end lost 9 bases, and 9 bases lay between the germline ends. The CDR3 spans 11 residues. The CDR3: CASSRVGTQYF. DNA of the CDR3: TGTGCCAGCAGTCGGGTGGGGACGCAGTATTTT.

This clonotype is a singleton in its sample. The chain recombines TRBV7-2 with TRBJ1-6; tentatively, D is TRBD1 (6 bases). Trimming removed 5 bases at V and 15 bases at J, with 14 bases between. The CDR3 has 12 residues. Germline V gene sequence: CDR1 SGHTA, CDR2 FQGNSA. The CDR3 region is CASSLTGKGLHF. DNA of the CDR3: TGTGCCAGCAGCCTAACAGGGAAGGGCCTCCACTTT.

This clonotype was seen a few times. This chain joins TRBV29-1 and TRBJ2-7, with D unresolved. V lost 3 bases, J lost 6 bases, and 0 bases lay in between. This CDR3 region has 8 residues. Germline V gene data show CDR1 as SQVTM and CDR2 as ANQGSEA. This CDR3 is CSVDEQYF. The CDR3 nucleotides read TGCAGCGTTGACGAGCAGTACTTC.

The sample holds one count of this clonotype. The rearrangement uses TRBV20-1 and TRBJ2-7; no clear D gene. Germline loops: CDR1 DFQATT, CDR2 SNEGSKA (reference sequence). Trimming shortened V by 7 bases and J by 0 bases, and 10 bases separated the two germline ends. The CDR3 has 12 residues. This CDR3 reads CSGASSSYEQYF. As DNA, the CDR3 is TGCAGTGGGGCGTCATCCTCCTACGAGCAGTACTTC.

The chain uses TRBV20-1 and TRBJ2-3; TRBD2 agrees at 11 bases. The CDR3 has 14 residues. Germline V CDR1 and CDR2: DFQATT, SNEGSKA (reference sequence). V lost 6 bases and J lost 4; bases outside the gene matches: 6. The DNA for the CDR3 is TGCAGTGCCCTTAGCGGGAGGGCCTCAGATACGCAGTATTTT. Translating gives CSALSGRASDTQYF.

The rearrangement joins TRBV29-1 to TRBJ2-1; 7 bases map to TRBD2. The CDR3 runs 13 residues. V was pared by 4 bases and J by 4 bases, with 4 bases of the junction left unmatched. Germline V gene lookup returns CDR1 SQVTM and CDR2 ANQGSEA. CDR3 DNA sequence: TGCAGCGTTGTGCGGGAGAGGTACAATGAGCAGTTCTTC. It translates to CSVVRERYNEQFF.

The rearrangement joins TRBV9 to TRBJ2-1; D might be TRBD2 (6 bases). This CDR3 contains 15 residues. The V gene's germline CDR1 is SGDLS and CDR2 YYNGEE. The V end was cut by 5 bases, the J end by 2 bases, with 14 bases between. CDR3 sequence reads: CASSPPGLTYNEQFF. CDR3 nucleotide sequence: TGTGCCAGCAGTCCCCCGGGACTTACCTACAATGAGCAGTTCTTC.

The V call is TRBV7-2, the J call TRBJ2-5; D may be TRBD1 (6 bases). V was pared by 7 bases and J by 2 bases, with 11 bases between. Looked up from germline, CDR1 is SGHTA and CDR2 is FQGNSA. The CDR3 is made up of 13 amino acids. The CDR3 loop is CASTPTGQETQYF. The CDR3 DNA reads as TGTGCCAGCACCCCTACAGGGCAAGAGACCCAGTACTTC.

The chain is built from TRBV10-3 and TRBJ2-5; a possible D gene is TRBD2 (5 bases). The V end was cut by 0 bases, the J end by 4 bases, with 15 bases between. Germline V gene lookup returns CDR1 ENHRY and CDR2 SYGVKD. This CDR3 is 16 amino acids long. CDR3: CAISESRDISGETQYF. The DNA of the CDR3 is TGTGCCATCAGTGAGTCACGGGATATATCTGGAGAGACCCAGTACTTC.

This chain links TRBV18 with TRBJ1-1; D ambiguous. CDR1 KGHSH and CDR2 LQKENI come from the germline V gene. The V gene lost 2 bases and the J gene lost 3 bases, with 10 bases spanning the gap. This CDR3 contains 14 residues. CDR3 sequence reads: CASSPTVSDTEAFF. The CDR3 DNA is TGTGCCAGCTCACCAACCGTATCGGACACTGAAGCTTTCTTT.

This rearrangement joins TRBV28 to TRBJ2-6; D perhaps matches TRBD1 (6 bases). The germline CDR1 and CDR2 sequences are MDHEN and SYDVKM. The CDR3 length is 17 residues. Trimming shortened V by 2 bases and J by 4 bases, and 15 bases separated the two germline ends. CDR3 region: CASSLNLGADGANVLTF. The CDR3 DNA reads as TGTGCCAGCAGTTTAAACCTGGGGGCGGACGGGGCCAACGTCCTGACTTTC.

This rearrangement joins TRBV19 to TRBJ1-5, with D uncertain. V dropped 4 bases and J dropped 5 bases, with 15 bases sitting between them. The CDR3 extends over 15 amino acids. Germline CDR1 LNHDA, CDR2 SQIVND (reference sequence). The CDR3: CASSTGREKDQPQHF. CDR3 DNA: TGTGCCAGTAGTACTGGTCGGGAGAAGGATCAGCCCCAGCATTTT.

The chain employs TRBV29-1 and TRBJ2-1, with D tentatively TRBD2 (6 bases). CDR3 length: 14 residues. Germline assignment: CDR1 SQVTM and CDR2 ANQGSEA. Deletions cut 4 bases from V and 9 bases from J, with 19 bases between. Here the CDR3 DNA reads TGCAGCGTTGGCTTAGGCGGGACCCGGAGTGAGCAGTTCTTC. This codes for CSVGLGGTRSEQFF.